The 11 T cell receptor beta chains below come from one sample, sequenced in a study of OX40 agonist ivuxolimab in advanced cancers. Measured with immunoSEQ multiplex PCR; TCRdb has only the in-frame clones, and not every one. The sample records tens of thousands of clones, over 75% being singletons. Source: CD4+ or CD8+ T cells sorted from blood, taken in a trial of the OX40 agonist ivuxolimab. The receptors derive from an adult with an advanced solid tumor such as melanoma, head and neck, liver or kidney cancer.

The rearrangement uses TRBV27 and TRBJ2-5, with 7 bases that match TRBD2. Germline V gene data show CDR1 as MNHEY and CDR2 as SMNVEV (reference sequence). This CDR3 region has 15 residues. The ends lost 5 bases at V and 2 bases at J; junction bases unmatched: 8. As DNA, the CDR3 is TGTGCCAGCAGTCGTCGACTAGCCCCTCAAGAGACCCAGTACTTC. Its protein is CASSRRLAPQETQYF.

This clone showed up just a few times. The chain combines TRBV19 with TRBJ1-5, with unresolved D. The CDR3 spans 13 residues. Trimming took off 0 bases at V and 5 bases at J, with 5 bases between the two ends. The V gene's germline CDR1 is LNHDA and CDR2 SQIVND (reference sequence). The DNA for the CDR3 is TGTGCCAGTAGTATAGAACGGGATCAGCCCCAGCATTTT. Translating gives CASSIERDQPQHF.

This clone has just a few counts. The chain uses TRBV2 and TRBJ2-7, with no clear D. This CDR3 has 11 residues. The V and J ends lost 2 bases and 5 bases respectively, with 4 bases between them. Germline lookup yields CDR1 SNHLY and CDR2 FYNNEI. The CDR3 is CASSEFDEQYF. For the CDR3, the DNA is TGTGCCAGCAGTGAATTCGACGAGCAGTACTTC.

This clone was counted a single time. The chain's CDR3 is CASSRDARQPQHF. The CDR3 DNA reads TGTGCCAGCAGCCGGGACGCGAGGCAGCCCCAGCATTTT. V usage is TRBV14 and J usage is TRBJ1-5; D might be TRBD1 (5 bases). The CDR3 consists of 13 residues. Trimming removed 4 bases from V and 7 bases from J, with 11 bases in between. The V gene's germline CDR1 is SGHDN and CDR2 FVKESK.

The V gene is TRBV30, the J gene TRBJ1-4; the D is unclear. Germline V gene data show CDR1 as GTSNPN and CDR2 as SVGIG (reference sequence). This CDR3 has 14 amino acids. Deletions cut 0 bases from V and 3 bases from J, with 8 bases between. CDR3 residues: CAWSVKGANEKLFF. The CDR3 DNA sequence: TGTGCCTGGAGTGTTAAGGGTGCTAATGAAAAACTGTTTTTT.

The CDR3 here is CAREEGAIGTNYGYTF. The CDR3 DNA is TGTGCCCGGGAGGAGGGGGCAATCGGGACTAACTATGGCTACACCTTC. The chain joins TRBV30 to TRBJ1-2; 7 bases are a match to TRBD1. From germline, CDR1 is GTSNPN and CDR2 SVGIG (reference sequence). The CDR3 extends over 16 amino acids. The junction had 15 bases not matched to a gene; V was cut back by 8 bases and J by 0 bases.

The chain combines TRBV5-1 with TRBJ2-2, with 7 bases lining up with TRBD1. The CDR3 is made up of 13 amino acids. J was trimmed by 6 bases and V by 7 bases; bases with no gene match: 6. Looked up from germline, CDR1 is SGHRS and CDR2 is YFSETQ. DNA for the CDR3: TGCGCCAGCGATACAGGGGCCCCCGGGGAGCTGTTTTTT. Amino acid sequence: CASDTGAPGELFF.

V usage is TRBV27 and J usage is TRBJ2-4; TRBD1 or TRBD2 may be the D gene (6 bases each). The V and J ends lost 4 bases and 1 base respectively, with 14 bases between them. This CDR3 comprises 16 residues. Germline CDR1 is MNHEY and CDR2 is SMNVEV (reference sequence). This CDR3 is CASSSGALRAKNIQYF. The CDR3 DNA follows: TGTGCCAGCAGTTCGGGGGCTTTGAGGGCCAAAAACATTCAGTACTTC.

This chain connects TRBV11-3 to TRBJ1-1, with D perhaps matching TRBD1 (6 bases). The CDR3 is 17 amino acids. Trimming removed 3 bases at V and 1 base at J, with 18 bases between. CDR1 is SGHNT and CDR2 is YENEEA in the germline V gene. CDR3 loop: CASSLGTGRVGNTEAFF. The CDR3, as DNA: TGTGCCAGCAGCTTGGGAACAGGGAGGGTTGGGAACACTGAAGCTTTCTTT.

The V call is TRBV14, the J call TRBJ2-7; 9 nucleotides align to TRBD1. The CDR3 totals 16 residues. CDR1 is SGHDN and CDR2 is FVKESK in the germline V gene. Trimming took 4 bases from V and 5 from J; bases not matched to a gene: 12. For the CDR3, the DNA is TGTGCCAGCAGCCTTTTCCCGGGACAGGGTCATGACGAGCAGTACTTC. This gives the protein CASSLFPGQGHDEQYF.

The CDR3 here is CASSLGLPGNEQFF. As DNA, the CDR3 is TGTGCCAGCAGCTTGGGACTGCCGGGAAATGAGCAGTTCTTC. This chain connects TRBV7-2 to TRBJ2-1; possible D gene TRBD2, 6 bases. The V end was cut by 3 bases, the J end by 7 bases, with 13 bases between. This CDR3 has 14 residues. Germline CDR1 reads SGHTA; CDR2 reads FQGNSA. Variable domain in full (rest from reference TRBV7-2 and TRBJ2-1): GAGVSQSPSNKVTEKGKDVELRCDPISGHTALYWYRQSLGQGLEFLIYFQGNSAPDKSGLPSDRFSAERTGGSVSTLTIQRTQQEDSAVYLCASSLGLPGNEQFFGPGTRLTVL.